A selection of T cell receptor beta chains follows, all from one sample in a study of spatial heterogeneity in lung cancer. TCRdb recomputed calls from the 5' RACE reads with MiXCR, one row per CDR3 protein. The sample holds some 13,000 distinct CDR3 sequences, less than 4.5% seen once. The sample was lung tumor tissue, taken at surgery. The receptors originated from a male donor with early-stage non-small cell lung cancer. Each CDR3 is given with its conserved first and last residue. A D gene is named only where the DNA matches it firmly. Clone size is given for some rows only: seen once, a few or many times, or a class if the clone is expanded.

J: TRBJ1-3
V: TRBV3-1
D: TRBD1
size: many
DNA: TGTGCCAGCAGCCAAAGGGGGCGTCGAAACACCATATATTTT
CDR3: CASSQRGRRNTIYF

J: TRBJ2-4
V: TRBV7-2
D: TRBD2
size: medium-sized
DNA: TGTGCCAGCAGCTTAGGGACTAGCGGGGGGGAAAACATTCAGTACTTC
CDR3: CASSLGTSGGENIQYF

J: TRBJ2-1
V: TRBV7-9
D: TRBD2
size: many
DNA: TGTGCCAGCAGCTTAGGACCCCCTCTAGCGGGAGCACCTAGCGGTGAGCAGTTCTTC
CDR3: CASSLGPPLAGAPSGEQFF

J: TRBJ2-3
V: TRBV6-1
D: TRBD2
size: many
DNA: TGTGCCAGCCTAACCGGTACGGGGGGGCTAGATACGCAGTATTTT
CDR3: CASLTGTGGLDTQYF

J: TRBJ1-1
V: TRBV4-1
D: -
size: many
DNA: TGCGCCAGCAGCCAACTTCTCCGGGTCAACACTGAAGCTTTCTTT
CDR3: CASSQLLRVNTEAFF

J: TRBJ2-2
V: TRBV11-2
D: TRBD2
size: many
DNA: TGTGCCAGCAGCTCCAAAGCGGGAACGGGCACCGGGGAGCTGTTTTTT
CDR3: CASSSKAGTGTGELFF

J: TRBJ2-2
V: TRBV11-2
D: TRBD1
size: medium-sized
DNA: TGTGCCAGCAGCTTAGACTGGGACAGGGCCAACACCGGGGAGCTGTTTTTT
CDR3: CASSLDWDRANTGELFF

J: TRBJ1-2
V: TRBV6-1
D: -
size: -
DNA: TGTGCCAGCACGCTGGGGACAAGTAACTATGGCTACACCTTC
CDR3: CASTLGTSNYGYTF

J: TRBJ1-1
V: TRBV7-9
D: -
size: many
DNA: TGTGCCAGCAGCTGGGGAGGGACAACGAACACTGAAGCTTTCTTT
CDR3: CASSWGGTTNTEAFF

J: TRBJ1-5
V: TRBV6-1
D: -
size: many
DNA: TGTGCCAGCAGCATCACTTTATATAGCAATCAGCCCCAGCATTTT
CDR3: CASSITLYSNQPQHF

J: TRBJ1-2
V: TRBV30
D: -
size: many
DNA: TGTGCCTGGAGTCTGTTTAGAGCCGATGGCTACACCTTC
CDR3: CAWSLFRADGYTF

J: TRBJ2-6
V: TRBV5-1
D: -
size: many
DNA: TGCGCCAGCAGCACTGACCGACGTTCTGGGGCCAACGTCCTGACTTTC
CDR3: CASSTDRRSGANVLTF

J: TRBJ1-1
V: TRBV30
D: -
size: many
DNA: TGTGCCTGGAGAAGGACTGAAGCTTTCTTT
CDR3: CAWRRTEAFF

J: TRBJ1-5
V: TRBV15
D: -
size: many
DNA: TGTGCCACCAGTAACTGGCGCAATCAGCCCCAGCATTTT
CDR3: CATSNWRNQPQHF

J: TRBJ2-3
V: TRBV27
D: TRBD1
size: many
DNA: TGTGCCAGCAGTTTGACAGGGATCCAGGTAGATACGCAGTATTTT
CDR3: CASSLTGIQVDTQYF

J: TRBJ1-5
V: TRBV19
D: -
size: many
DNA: TGTGCCAGCACCCCTGGACAGAACCTCAATCAGCCCCAGCATTTT
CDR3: CASTPGQNLNQPQHF

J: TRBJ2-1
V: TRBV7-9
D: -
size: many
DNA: TGTGCCAGCAGCTTAGTTGCTCGCCCGGCGGGTGAGCAGTTCTTC
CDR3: CASSLVARPAGEQFF

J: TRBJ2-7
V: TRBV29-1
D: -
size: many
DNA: TGCAGCGAAGGGGTGAACGAGCAGTACTTC
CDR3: CSEGVNEQYF

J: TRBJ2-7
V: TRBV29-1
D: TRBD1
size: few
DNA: TGCAGCGTTGCATCTGGGACAGGGTGCGGCGAGCAGTACTTC
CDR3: CSVASGTGCGEQYF

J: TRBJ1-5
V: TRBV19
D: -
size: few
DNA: TGTGCCAGTAGTATTACCAGGGAAGGTGGCCAGCCCCAGCATTTT
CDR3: CASSITREGGQPQHF